This TCR beta chain derives from a study of metastatic and nonmetastatic thyroid tumors. Study background: Repertoires from blood and tumor or nodule tissue of malignant and benign thyroid patients were compared.

Until they underwent thyroid surgery, no patient had received any treatment. General observations from the study: In both blood and tumor samples, TCR beta diversity was reported significantly higher for malignant than benign nodules.

In the original processing: The study took CDR3 differences across clinicopathological groups and made a distant-metastasis classifier for papillary thyroid cancer from them. TCRdb re-clonotyped the PCR reads via MiXCR. For this entry, the V and J calls and clone size follow TCRdb and not the study's own pipeline. The table shows roughly 58,000 clones, with approximately 4.1% occurring only once. In its sample, this clone was seen a few times. Its cognate antigen is unknown. The receptor was derived from a female donor with papillary thyroid cancer or a benign thyroid nodule (not recorded which). Some clones in this sample may be carry-over from other donors' samples. Sequencing was carried out using blood.

The DNA of the CDR3 is TGTGCCAGCACCCACAACAGGGCCGGTGTGGGGTCGCAGTACTTC. It yields the protein CASTHNRAGVGSQYF. V is TRBV28 and J is TRBJ2-7, with TRBD1 as a possible D gene (6 bases). CDR1 and CDR2 from the germline V gene are MDHEN and SYDVKM. CDR3 length: 15 residues. Trimming cost V 7 bases and J 9 bases, with 25 bases left between them.